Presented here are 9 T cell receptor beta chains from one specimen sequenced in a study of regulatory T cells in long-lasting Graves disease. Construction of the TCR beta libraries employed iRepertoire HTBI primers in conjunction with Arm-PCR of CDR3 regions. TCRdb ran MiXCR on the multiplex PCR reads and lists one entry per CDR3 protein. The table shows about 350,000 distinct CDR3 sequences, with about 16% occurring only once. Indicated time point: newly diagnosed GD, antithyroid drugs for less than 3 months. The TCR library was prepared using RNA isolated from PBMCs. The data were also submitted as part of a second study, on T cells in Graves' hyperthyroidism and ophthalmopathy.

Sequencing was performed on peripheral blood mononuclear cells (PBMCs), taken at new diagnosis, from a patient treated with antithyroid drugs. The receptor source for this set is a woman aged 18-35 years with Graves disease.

The CDR3, as DNA: TGTGCCAGTAGCACAACAGGGGGCTCCTCTAACTATGGCTACACCTTC. Protein: CASSTTGGSSNYGYTF. V and J are TRBV19 and TRBJ1-2; 9 bases fit TRBD1. This CDR3 comprises 16 residues. Germline values: CDR1 LNHDA, CDR2 SQIVND (reference sequence). Trimming at V came to 6 bases and at J to 0 bases, leaving 8 bases not matched to a gene.

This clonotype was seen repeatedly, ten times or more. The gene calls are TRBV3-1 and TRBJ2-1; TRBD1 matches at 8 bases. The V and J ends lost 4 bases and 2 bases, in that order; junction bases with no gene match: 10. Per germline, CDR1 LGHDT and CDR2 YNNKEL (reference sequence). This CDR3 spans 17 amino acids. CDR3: CASSLADREGTYNEQFF. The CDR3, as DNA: TGTGCCAGCAGCCTTGCGGACAGGGAAGGCACCTACAATGAGCAGTTCTTC.

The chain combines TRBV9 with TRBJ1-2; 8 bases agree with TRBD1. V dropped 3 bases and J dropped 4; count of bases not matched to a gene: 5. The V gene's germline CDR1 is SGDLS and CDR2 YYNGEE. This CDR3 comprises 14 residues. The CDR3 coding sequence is TGTGCCAGCAGCGGAAGGACAGGGTTCTATGGCTACACCTTC. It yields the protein CASSGRTGFYGYTF.

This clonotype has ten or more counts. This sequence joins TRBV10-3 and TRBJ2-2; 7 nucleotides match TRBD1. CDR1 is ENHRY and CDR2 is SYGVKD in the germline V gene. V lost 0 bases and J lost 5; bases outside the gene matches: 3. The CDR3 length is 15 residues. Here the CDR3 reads CAISESTGFTGELFF. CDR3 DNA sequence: TGTGCCATCAGTGAGTCGACAGGGTTTACCGGGGAGCTGTTTTTT.

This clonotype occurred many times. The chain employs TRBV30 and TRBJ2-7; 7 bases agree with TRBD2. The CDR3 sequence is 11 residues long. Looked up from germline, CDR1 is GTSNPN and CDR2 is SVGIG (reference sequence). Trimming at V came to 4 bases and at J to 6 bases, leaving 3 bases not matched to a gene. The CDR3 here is CAWNAGVEQYF. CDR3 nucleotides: TGTGCCTGGAATGCGGGGGTCGAGCAGTACTTC.

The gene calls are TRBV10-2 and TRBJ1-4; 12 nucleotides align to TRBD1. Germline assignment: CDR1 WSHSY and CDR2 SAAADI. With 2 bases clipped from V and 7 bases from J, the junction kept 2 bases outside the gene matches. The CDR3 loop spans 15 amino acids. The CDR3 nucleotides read TGCGCCAGCAGTGAGCCGGGACAGGGGGCTGAAAAACTGTTTTTT. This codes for CASSEPGQGAEKLFF.

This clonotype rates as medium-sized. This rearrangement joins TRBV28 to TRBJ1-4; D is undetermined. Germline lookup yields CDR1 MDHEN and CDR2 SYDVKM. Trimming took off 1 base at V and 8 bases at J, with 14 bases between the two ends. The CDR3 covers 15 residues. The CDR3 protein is CASSLFSGWGEKLFF. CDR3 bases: TGTGCCAGCAGTTTATTCTCAGGTTGGGGAGAAAAACTGTTTTTT. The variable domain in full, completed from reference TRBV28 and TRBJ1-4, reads DVKVTQSSRYLVKRTGEKVFLECVQDMDHENMFWYRQDPGLGLRLIYFSYDVKMKEKGDIPEGYSVSREKKERFSLILESASTNQTSMYLCASSLFSGWGEKLFFGSGTQLSVL.

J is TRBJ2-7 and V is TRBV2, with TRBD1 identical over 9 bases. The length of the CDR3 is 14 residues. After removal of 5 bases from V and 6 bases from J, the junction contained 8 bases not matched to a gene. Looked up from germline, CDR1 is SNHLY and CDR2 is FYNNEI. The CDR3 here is CASSLSGTGREQYF. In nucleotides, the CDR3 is TGTGCCAGCAGTTTGTCCGGGACAGGGCGCGAGCAGTACTTC.

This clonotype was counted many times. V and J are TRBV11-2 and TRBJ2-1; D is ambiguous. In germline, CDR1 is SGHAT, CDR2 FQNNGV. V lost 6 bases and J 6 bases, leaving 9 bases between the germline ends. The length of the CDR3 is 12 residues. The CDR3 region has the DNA TGTGCCAGCAGATCGTTTGGCAATGAGCAGTTCTTC. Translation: CASRSFGNEQFF.